This entry is about one TCR beta chain. Its antigen is not known. A second PCR, run for about 6 to 11 cycles, used a sample-barcoded 5' primer plus a J-beta primer mix. A single record per CDR3 protein comes from TCRdb applying MiXCR to the 5' RACE reads. Of about 1 million distinct CDR3 sequences in the sample, 45% were seen once. Total RNA was isolated from each sample in quantities of at least 6 micrograms. The CDR3 is 14 residues long. The germline CDR1 and CDR2 sequences are ENHRY and SYGVKD. Trimming cost V 8 bases and J 7 bases, with 18 bases left between them. The sample belongs to a study of blood T cells in healthy people across ages. Study results and caveats: With age, beta diversity per million T cells declined roughly linearly, significantly by 30 to 50.

The rearrangement uses TRBV10-3 and TRBJ2-1; weak D call: TRBD2 (6 bases). The TCR sequence derives from a woman aged 60 to 75 in good health. Sequenced sample: blood. CDR3 sequence reads: CAISRAGSENEQFF. Written as DNA, the CDR3 is TGTGCCATCTCCAGAGCCGGGAGTGAAAATGAGCAGTTCTTC.